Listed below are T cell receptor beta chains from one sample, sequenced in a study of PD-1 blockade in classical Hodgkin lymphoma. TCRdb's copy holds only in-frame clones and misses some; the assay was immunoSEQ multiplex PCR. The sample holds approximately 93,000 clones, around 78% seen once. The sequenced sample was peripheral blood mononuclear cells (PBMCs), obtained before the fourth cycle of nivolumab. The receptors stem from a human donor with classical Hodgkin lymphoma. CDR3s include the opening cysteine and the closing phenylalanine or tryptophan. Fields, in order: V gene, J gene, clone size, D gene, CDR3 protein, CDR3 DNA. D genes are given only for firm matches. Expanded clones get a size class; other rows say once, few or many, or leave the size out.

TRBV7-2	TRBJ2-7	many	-	CASSLVGQSYEQYF	TGTGCCAGCAGCTTAGTAGGACAGAGCTACGAGCAGTACTTC
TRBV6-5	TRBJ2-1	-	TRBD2	CASSYNLAGGYNEQFF	TGTGCCAGCAGTTATAACTTAGCGGGGGGATACAATGAGCAGTTCTTC
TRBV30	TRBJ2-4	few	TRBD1	CAWEGTGLLGAKNIQYF	TGTGCCTGGGAGGGGACAGGACTCCTTGGGGCCAAAAACATTCAGTACTTC
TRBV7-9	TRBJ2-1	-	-	CASSVQNEQFF	TGTGCCAGCAGCGTTCAGAATGAGCAGTTCTTC
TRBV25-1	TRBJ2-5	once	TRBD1	CASSETGTGARETQYF	TGTGCCAGCAGTGAGACCGGGACAGGGGCGCGAGAGACCCAGTACTTC
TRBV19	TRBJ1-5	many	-	CASTPGGEMSNQPQHF	TGTGCCAGTACTCCCGGGGGGGAGATGAGCAATCAGCCCCAGCATTTT
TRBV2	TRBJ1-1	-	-	CASSDEMNTEAFF	TGTGCCAGCAGCGACGAGATGAACACTGAAGCTTTCTTT
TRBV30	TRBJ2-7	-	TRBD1	CAWSPGQGAEQYF	TGTGCCTGGAGTCCTGGACAGGGCGCCGAGCAGTACTTC
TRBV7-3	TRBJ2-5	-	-	CASSLSPEETQYF	TGTGCCAGCAGCTTATCGCCAGAAGAGACCCAGTACTTC
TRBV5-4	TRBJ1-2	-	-	CASSLVTDGPGYTF	TGTGCCAGCAGCTTGGTTACAGACGGTCCAGGCTACACCTTC
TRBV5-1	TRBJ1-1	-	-	CASSLIENTEAFF	TGCGCCAGCAGCTTGATCGAGAACACTGAAGCTTTCTTT
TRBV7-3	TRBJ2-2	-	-	CASSLGGGGNTGELFF	TGTGCCAGCAGCTTAGGGGGTGGAGGGAACACCGGGGAGCTGTTTTTT
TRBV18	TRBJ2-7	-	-	CASSPGYTTYEQYF	TGTGCCAGCTCACCGGGATATACGACCTACGAGCAGTACTTC
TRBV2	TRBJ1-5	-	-	CASSEVAATNSNQPQHF	TGTGCCAGCAGTGAAGTGGCCGCTACCAATAGCAATCAGCCCCAGCATTTT
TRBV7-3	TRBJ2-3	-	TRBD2	CASSSWGGSRADTQYF	TGTGCCAGCAGCTCATGGGGCGGGAGCCGGGCAGATACGCAGTATTTT
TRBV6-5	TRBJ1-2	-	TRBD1	CASSYDRGSYGYTF	TGTGCCAGCAGTTACGACAGGGGGTCCTATGGCTACACCTTC
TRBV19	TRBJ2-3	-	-	CASDSGTDTQYF	TGTGCCAGTGACTCTGGCACAGATACGCAGTATTTT
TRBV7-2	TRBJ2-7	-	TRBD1	CASSLAGQGAYDEQYF	TGTGCCAGCAGCCTAGCGGGACAGGGGGCATACGACGAGCAGTACTTC
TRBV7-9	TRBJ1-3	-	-	CASSPWGNTIYF	TGTGCCAGCAGCCCCTGGGGAAACACCATATATTTT
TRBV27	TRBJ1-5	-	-	CASSLGGVVQPQHF	TGTGCCAGCAGTTTAGGAGGGGTGGTTCAGCCCCAGCATTTT
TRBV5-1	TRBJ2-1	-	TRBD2	CASSLVLAGGYNEQFF	TGCGCCAGCAGCTTGGTCCTAGCGGGAGGGTACAATGAGCAGTTCTTC
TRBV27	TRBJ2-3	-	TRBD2	CASSLTSGMGPDTQYF	TGTGCCAGCAGTTTAACTAGCGGGATGGGGCCAGATACGCAGTATTTT